This T cell receptor beta chain derives from a study of cytomegalovirus exposure and HLA in healthy donors. Broader study findings: Sequencing likely produced, as an artifact, a cluster of highly shared sequence variants.

Concerning this clone: The antigen is undetermined.

60 Vbeta and 13 Jbeta primers were used in PCR. In the source study's methods: Unique TCR beta chains numbered roughly 80 million in a later analysis, with roughly 10 million shared. TCRdb's table, derived via immunoSEQ multiplex PCR, lists solely in-frame clones and lacks some. V, J and clone size are taken as reported in that table, and D and trimming were inferred from the DNA itself. The sample records around 110,000 clones, around 66% being singletons. This CDR3 contains 16 residues. The V gene end was trimmed by 1 base and the J gene end by 8 bases; junction bases not matched to a gene: 8. Germline CDR1 and CDR2: SGHRS and YFSETQ.

Material for sequencing was PBMCs. The clonotype was recovered from a woman aged 35 to 49 in good health and CMV-seropositive. V usage is TRBV5-1 and J usage is TRBJ2-1, with 11 nucleotides matching TRBD2. DNA of the CDR3: TGCGCCAGCAGCTTGCGAGGACTAGCGGGTGTCGATGAGCAGTTCTTC. Residues: CASSLRGLAGVDEQFF. Based on the CDR3 plus reference TRBV5-1 and TRBJ2-1, the full variable domain is KAGVTQTPRYLIKTRGQQVTLSCSPISGHRSVSWYQQTPGQGLQFLFEYFSETQRNKGNFPGRFSGRQFSNSRSEMNVSTLELGDSALYLCASSLRGLAGVDEQFFGPGTRLTVL.